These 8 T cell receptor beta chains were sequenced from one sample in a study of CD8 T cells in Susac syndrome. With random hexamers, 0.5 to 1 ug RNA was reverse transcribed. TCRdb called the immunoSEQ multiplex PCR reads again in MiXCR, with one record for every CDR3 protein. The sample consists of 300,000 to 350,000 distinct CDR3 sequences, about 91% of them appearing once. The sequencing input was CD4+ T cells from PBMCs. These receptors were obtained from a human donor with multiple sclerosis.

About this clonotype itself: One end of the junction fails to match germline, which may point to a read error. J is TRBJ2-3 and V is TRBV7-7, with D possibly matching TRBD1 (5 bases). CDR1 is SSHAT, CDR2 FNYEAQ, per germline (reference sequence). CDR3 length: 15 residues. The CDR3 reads CASSLGASGLYTQYF. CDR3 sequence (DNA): TGTGCTAGCAGCTTAGGGGCGTCAGGGCTGTATACGCAGTATTTT.

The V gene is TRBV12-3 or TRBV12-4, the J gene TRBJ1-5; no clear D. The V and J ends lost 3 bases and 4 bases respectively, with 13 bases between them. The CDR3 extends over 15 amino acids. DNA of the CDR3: TGTGCCAGCAGTTTTTCTGGTTCCAGAAATCAGCCCCAGCATTTT. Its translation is CASSFSGSRNQPQHF.

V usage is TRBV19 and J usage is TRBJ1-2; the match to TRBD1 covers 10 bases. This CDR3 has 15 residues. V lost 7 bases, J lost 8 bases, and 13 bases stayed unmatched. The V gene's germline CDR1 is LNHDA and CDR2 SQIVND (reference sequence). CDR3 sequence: CASKSTGGFTRGYTF. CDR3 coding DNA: TGTGCCAGTAAGTCGACAGGGGGCTTTACAAGAGGCTACACCTTC.

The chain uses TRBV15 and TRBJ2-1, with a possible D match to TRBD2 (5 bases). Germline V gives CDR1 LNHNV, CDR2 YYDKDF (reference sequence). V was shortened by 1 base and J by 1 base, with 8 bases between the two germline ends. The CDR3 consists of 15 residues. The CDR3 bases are TGTGCCACCAGCAGAGGAGCGGTTTCCTACAATGAGCAGTTCTTC. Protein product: CATSRGAVSYNEQFF.

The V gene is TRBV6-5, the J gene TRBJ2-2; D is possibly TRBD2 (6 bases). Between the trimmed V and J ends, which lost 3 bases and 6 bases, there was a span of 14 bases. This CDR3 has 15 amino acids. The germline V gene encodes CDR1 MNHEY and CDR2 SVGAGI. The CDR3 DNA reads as TGTGCCAGCAGTTATACCGGAGGGCACGCCGGGGAGCTGTTTTTT. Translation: CASSYTGGHAGELFF.

Here the CDR3 reads CSAREKASYGYTF. The CDR3 bases are TGCAGTGCTAGAGAGAAGGCGTCCTATGGCTACACCTTC. The rearrangement uses TRBV20-1 and TRBJ1-2; D remains unclear. The CDR3 has 13 amino acids. Per germline, CDR1 DFQATT and CDR2 SNEGSKA (reference sequence). The germline V and J ends were trimmed by 0 bases and 4 bases, with 9 bases remaining between them.

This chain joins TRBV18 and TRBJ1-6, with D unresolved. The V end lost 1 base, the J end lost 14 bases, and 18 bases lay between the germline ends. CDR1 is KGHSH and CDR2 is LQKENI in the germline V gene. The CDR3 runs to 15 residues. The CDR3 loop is CASSPRATGEVTLHF. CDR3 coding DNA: TGTGCCAGCTCACCACGCGCTACCGGGGAGGTCACCCTCCACTTT.

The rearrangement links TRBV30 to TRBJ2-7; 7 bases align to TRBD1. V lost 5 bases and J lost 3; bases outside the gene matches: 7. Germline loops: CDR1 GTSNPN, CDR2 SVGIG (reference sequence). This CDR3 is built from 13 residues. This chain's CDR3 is CAWSTGVGYEQYF. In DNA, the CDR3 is TGTGCCTGGTCCACAGGGGTAGGCTACGAGCAGTACTTC.